The present T cell receptor beta chain was sequenced within a study of molecular identifiers for immune sequencing clone quantification. Every naive CD8 library was made from between roughly 17,000 and 1,100,000 sorted cells with 10%, 30% or 50% RNA. Naive CD8 T cells were picked out by sorting for CD8+CD4-CCR7+CD45RA+. Study conclusions and caveats: Highly expanded clone sizes could be underestimated through barcode sharing by identical TCR molecules.

This clonotype was seen repeatedly, ten times or more. The target antigen is unknown. Library preparation followed earlier protocols using designated TCR primers. MiXCR was run by TCRdb on the PCR reads, yielding one entry per CDR3 protein. The table records about half a million distinct CDR3 sequences, about 26% of them present only once. The CDR3 is made up of 14 amino acids. CDR1 and CDR2 from the germline V gene are SEHNR and FQNEAQ (reference sequence). Unmatched junction bases numbered 8, after V lost 5 bases and J lost 7 bases. This TCR was recovered from a human donor in good health. Some libraries in this study had Jurkat cell RNA spiked in. Material for sequencing was naive CD8+ T cells from blood, with Jurkat cell RNA spiked in. The subset here: FACS-sorted CD8+CD4-CCR7+CD45RA+ naive T cells. V is TRBV7-9 and J is TRBJ1-2, with TRBD1 matching 9 bases. The CDR3 DNA reads as TGTGCCAGCAGCAGAAGACAGGGGGACGCTGGCTACACCTTC. As protein: CASSRRQGDAGYTF. Based on the CDR3 plus reference TRBV7-9 and TRBJ1-2, the full variable domain is DTGVSQNPRHKITKRGQNVTFRCDPISEHNRLYWYRQTLGQGPEFLTYFQNEAQLEKSRLLSDRFSAERPKGSFSTLEIQRTEQGDSAMYLCASSRRQGDAGYTFGSGTRLTVV.